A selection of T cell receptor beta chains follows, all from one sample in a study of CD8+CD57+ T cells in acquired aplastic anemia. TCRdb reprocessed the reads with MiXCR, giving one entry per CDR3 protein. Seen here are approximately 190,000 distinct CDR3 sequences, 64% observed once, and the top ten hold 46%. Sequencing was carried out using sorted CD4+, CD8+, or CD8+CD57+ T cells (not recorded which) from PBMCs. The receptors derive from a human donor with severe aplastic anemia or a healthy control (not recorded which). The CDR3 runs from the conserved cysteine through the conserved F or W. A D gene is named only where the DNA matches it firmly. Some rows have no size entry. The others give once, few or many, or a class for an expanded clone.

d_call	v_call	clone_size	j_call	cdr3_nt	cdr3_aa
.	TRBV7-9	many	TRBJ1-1	TGTGCCAGCAGCTTAGGAGGGGACACTGAAGCTTTCTTT	CASSLGGDTEAFF
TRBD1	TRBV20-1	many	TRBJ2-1	TGCAGTGCTAGAGGGGACAGGGACAATGAGCAGTTCTTC	CSARGDRDNEQFF
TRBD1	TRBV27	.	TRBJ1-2	TGTGCCAGCGGACTAACCGGGACAGGGATAGGCTACACCTTC	CASGLTGTGIGYTF
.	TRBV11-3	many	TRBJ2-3	TGTGCCAGCAGCCCAGACGATAGCACAGATACGCAGTATTTT	CASSPDDSTDTQYF
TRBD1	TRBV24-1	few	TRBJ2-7	TGTGCCACCAGTGATGTGGGGACAGGTCTTGACGAGCAGTACTTC	CATSDVGTGLDEQYF
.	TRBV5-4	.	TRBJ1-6	TGTGCCAGCAGGCGGGGAGAAGGAGTATCCCATAATTCACCCCTCCACTTT	CASRRGEGVSHNSPLHF
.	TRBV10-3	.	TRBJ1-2	TGTGCCATCAGGGGGACACTTCCCCCGGCAGACTATGGCTACACCTTC	CAIRGTLPPADYGYTF
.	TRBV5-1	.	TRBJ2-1	TGCGCCAGCAGCCAGGTCCTTAGCGATGAGCAGTTCTTC	CASSQVLSDEQFF
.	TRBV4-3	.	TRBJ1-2	TGCGCCAGCAGCCAAGATCGGGCAGAGACTTCCTATGGCTACGCCTTC	CASSQDRAETSYGYAF
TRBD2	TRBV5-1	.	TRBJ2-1	TGCGCCAGCAGCTTTCTACTAGCGGATTCCAACAATGAGCAGTTCTTC	CASSFLLADSNNEQFF
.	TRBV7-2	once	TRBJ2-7	TGTGCCAGCAGCAGTATCGGACTCCCCTACGAGCAGTACTTC	CASSSIGLPYEQYF
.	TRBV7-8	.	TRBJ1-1	TGTGCCAGCAGCTGGGGTGCGGGGGGGAACACTGAAGCTTTCTTT	CASSWGAGGNTEAFF
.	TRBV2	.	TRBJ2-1	TGTGCCACCCAGCGCGCAGAGGGCGATGAGCAGTTCTTC	CATQRAEGDEQFF
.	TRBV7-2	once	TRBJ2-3	TGTGCCAGCAGCTTAGCGCGGGTCGTTTCTAGCACAGATACGCAGTATTTT	CASSLARVVSSTDTQYF
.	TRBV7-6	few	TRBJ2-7	TGTGCCAGCAGCTTCCGGGGGGCGGATGGGGAGCAGTACTTC	CASSFRGADGEQYF
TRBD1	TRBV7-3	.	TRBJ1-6	TGTGCCAGCGCCGGGACAGTTAATTCACCCCTCCACTTT	CASAGTVNSPLHF
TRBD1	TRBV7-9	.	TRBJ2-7	TGTGCCAGCAGCCCCGGGACAGGGGGGCGAGGGACCTACGAGCAGTACTTC	CASSPGTGGRGTYEQYF
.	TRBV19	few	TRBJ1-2	TGTGCCAGTAGTAGCTCCGGCCAAGATTTTTATGGCTACACCTTC	CASSSSGQDFYGYTF
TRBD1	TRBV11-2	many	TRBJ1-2	TGTGCCAGCAGGCCGAGACAGGGGGTTATCTATGGCTACACCTTC	CASRPRQGVIYGYTF
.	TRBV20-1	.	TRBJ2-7	TGCAGTGCTAGATATACAGGGATCTCCTACGAGCAGTACTTC	CSARYTGISYEQYF
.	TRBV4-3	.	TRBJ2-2	TGCGCCAGCAGCCAAGATTTGTATGGGGACAAGGTAACCGGGGAGCTGTTTTTT	CASSQDLYGDKVTGELFF
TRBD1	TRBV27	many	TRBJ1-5	TGTGCCAGCAGTTTATCGTTTTGGGGGACAGGGTCTCCGCCCCAGCATTTT	CASSLSFWGTGSPPQHF
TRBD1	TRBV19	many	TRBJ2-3	TGTGCCAGTAGTATGATGACAGGGGGTACGACAGATACGCAGTATTTT	CASSMMTGGTTDTQYF
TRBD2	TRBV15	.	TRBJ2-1	TGTGCCACCAGAGATCCGGGACTAGCGAACCATGAGCAGTTCTTC	CATRDPGLANHEQFF
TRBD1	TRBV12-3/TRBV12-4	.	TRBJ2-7	TGTGCCAGCAGTTTAAGGGACAGGGGCTCCTACGAGCAGTACTTC	CASSLRDRGSYEQYF
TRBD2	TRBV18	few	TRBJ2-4	TGTGCCAGCTCACCTGGGGCTAGCGGGGCAGCCAAAAACATTCAGTACTTC	CASSPGASGAAKNIQYF
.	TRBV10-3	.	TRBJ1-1	TGTGCCTGCACAAGGGGAGGAACTGGAGCTTTCTTT	CACTRGGTGAFF
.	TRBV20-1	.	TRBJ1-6	TGCAGTGCTAGAGACTACAGGGTTACTAATTCACCCCTCCACTTT	CSARDYRVTNSPLHF
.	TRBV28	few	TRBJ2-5	TGTGCCAGCAGTTTAGTCGGGGGGCCCTCTCAAGAGACCCAGTACTTC	CASSLVGGPSQETQYF
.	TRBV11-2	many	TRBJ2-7	TGTGCCAGCAGCTTTATCCGGGCGGGACCCACGGGGGAGCAGTACTTC	CASSFIRAGPTGEQYF
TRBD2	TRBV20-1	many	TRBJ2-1	TGCAGTGCTAGAGACTCGGGACTAGCGGGGCCCAATGAGCAGTTCTTC	CSARDSGLAGPNEQFF
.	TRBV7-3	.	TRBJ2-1	TGTGCCAGCAGCTTAAATCAGGGGTCGTCACATGAGCAGTTCTTC	CASSLNQGSSHEQFF
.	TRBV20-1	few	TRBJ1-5	TGCAGTGCTAGCACGGGGGATAGCAATCAGCCCCAGCATTTT	CSASTGDSNQPQHF
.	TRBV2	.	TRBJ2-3	TGTGCCAGCGGCCCCACGGGAGATACGCAGTATTTT	CASGPTGDTQYF
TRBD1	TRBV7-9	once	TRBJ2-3	TGTGCCAGCAGTTCCGACAGGGGCAGCACAGATACGCAGTATTTT	CASSSDRGSTDTQYF
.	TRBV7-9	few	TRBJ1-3	TGTGCCAGCACCAGCCCTCAGGGTGGAAACACCATATATTTT	CASTSPQGGNTIYF
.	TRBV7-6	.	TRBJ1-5	TGTGCCAGCAGCTTAGAGGGTGTCAGGGGTCAGCCCCAGCATTTT	CASSLEGVRGQPQHF
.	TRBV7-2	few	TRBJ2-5	TGTGCCAGCAGCCCCGGCCCGGGAGAGGCACAAGAGACCCAGTACTTC	CASSPGPGEAQETQYF
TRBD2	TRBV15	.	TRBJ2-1	TGTGCCACCAGCAGAGATCTGACTAGCGGGAGGGTATACAATGAGCAGTTCTTC	CATSRDLTSGRVYNEQFF
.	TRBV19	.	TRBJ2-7	TGTGCCAGTAGTATACGGGGTCTCCACGAGCAGTACTTC	CASSIRGLHEQYF
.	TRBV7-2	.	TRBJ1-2	TGTGCCAGCAGCTCGAATTTTGACGGGTATGGCTACACCTTC	CASSSNFDGYGYTF
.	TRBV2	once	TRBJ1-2	TGTGCCAGCAGTGAATCGGCAGGCCCATATGGCTACACCTTC	CASSESAGPYGYTF
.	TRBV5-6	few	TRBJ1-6	TGTGCCAGCAGTGCTGGACGGCATAATTCACCCCTCCACTTT	CASSAGRHNSPLHF
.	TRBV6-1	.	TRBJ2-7	TGTGCCAGCATGGATTGGGGGCAGGGAGAGCAGTACTTC	CASMDWGQGEQYF
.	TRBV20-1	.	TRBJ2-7	TGCAGTGCTAGTGGCCAAGGCCTTGAGCAGTACTTC	CSASGQGLEQYF
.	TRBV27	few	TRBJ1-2	TGTGCCAGCAGTTTATACCCCTCCTATGGCTACACCTTC	CASSLYPSYGYTF
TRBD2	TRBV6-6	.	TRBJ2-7	TGTGCCAGCAGGCCGACTAGCGGGAGGGCTGCGGGGTTCGAGCAGTACTTC	CASRPTSGRAAGFEQYF
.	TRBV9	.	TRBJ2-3	TGTGCCAGCAGCGTAGAGGTTAGGGAAACAGATACGCAGTATTTT	CASSVEVRETDTQYF